This T cell receptor (beta chain) emerged from a study of beta chain features in type 1 diabetes listed by TCRdb under 2018. Regarding the complete study: Mean age, gender distribution, total cell number and subset yield were not different between patients and healthy donors. Across all samples, approximately 100 million sorted cells were examined, and cell number per subset correlated strongly with RNA yield. In the study, TCRB repertoires of sorted circulating CD4+ T cell subsets from recently diagnosed type 1 diabetes patients were compared with those of matched healthy donors. Regulatory and stem cell-like memory subsets were isolated from only 8 patients and about eight healthy donors, whereas naive and central memory subsets came from all 30 or so donors.

The entire amount of isolated RNA was reverse transcribed using the High Capacity cDNA Reverse Transcription Kit, so the sequenced TCRB transcripts were expressed ones. Deep immunoSEQ sequencing was applied to naive, central memory and regulatory T cell samples, giving an average of roughly 3.6 million total reads per sample. Sorted cells were lysed in RLT buffer, and RNA was extracted using DNase-treated RNeasy Micro or Mini kits according to cell number. To prevent cross-contamination, each cell subset was processed individually, whereas patient and healthy donor samples were processed jointly. The immunoSEQ multiplex PCR was used to amplify TCRB sequences from cDNA, yielding 87-bp fragments that span the CDR3 region. The amplicons were sequenced using the Illumina HiSeq platform. The source study handled its data this way. Synthetic template baselines were used to correct PCR bias computationally, reads within Hamming distance 2 were collapsed together, and singletons that could not be merged were discarded. By aligning reads against IMGT, V, D and J genes, CDR3 length, and insertions or deletions at six rearrangement sites were assigned. Within each subset, clonotype counts were normalized to sorted cell number, and only after that were true diversity and Gini coefficients computed with the tcR R package. The overlap coefficient, calculated on TCRB nucleotide sequences, was used to measure repertoire sharing. Here the immuneACCESS table is served through TCRdb, limited to in-frame sequences with V and J called. Missing clones are a known gap in these copies; in checked studies unresolved V genes cover under half, and the rest lacks a known reason. The V and J calls and the clone size are those of that table, but D and trimming were determined from the DNA. The sample table contains approximately 44,000 clones; only one count was recorded for 51% of them. The ten largest account for 2.1% of the sample.

General conclusions and limits of the study: Fewer insertions and more nucleotide deletions at VDJ recombination sites were observed in patients with type 1 diabetes, implying thymic rearrangement abnormalities. Because cDNA rather than genomic DNA was sequenced, highly expressing activated cells could have been over-represented, although no difference in activation and CD3 levels was found between groups. Naive, central memory and regulatory TCRB repertoires appeared to be more similar among patients than among healthy donors. Only small numbers of individuals were included in the HLA sub-analyses, which left unresolved whether HLA type had any influence on TCRB rearrangement. Type 1 diabetes patients showed a moderate but significant shortening of TCRB CDR3 length in all four CD4+ subsets. Shorter templates might be favored by PCR, yet because patient and control samples were amplified and corrected together, any such skew would affect both groups equally.

Relative to germline, V is missing 5 bases and J is missing 2 bases, with 15 bases of the junction outside any gene match. The CDR3 numbers 18 residues from cysteine through phenylalanine. Only the CDR3 DNA stays, 54 bases, in frame from base 1. CDR1 and CDR2 (MDHEN, SYDVKM) derive from the germline V gene. About this clone: Which antigen it targets is not known. No much larger clone is present one base from it, and per-base qualities are unavailable.

A single peripheral blood draw of about 116 mL on average was collected from each donor into heparinised tubes. A BD FACSAria II and a panel including CD45RO, CCR7, CD25, CD127, CD95 and CD27 were used to sort naive, central memory, regulatory and stem cell-like memory CD4+ T cells. A purity above 98% was achieved for all sorted populations. PBMCs were isolated immediately by Lymphoprep density gradient centrifugation and stained directly without culture. Samples were stained and sorted in pairs, with one healthy donor and one patient per experiment, so that batch effects were minimized. This receptor was obtained from a woman aged 18 to 35 in good health. The sequenced material came from Tregs from blood. Sample cell subset or site, as interpreted from the label and publication: regulatory CD4+ T cells. This chain joins TRBV28 to TRBJ1-3, with 7 central nucleotides matching TRBD1. The sequence in DNA is TGTGCCAGCAGTCTTGACCTCAGGGGGATTGTCGCTGGAAACACCATATATTTT. This is translated as CASSLDLRGIVAGNTIYF.